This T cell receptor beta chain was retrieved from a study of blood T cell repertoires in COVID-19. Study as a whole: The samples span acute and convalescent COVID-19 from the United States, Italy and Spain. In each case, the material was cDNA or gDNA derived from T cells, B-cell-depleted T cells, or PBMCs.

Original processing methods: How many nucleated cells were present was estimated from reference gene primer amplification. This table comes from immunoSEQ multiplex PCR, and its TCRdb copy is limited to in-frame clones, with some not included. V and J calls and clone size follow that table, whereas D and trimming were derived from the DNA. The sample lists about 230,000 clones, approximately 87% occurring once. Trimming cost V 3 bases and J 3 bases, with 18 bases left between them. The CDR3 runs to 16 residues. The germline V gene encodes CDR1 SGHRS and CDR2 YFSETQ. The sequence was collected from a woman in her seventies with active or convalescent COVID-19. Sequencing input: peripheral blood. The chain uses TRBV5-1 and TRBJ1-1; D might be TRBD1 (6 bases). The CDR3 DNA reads TGCGCCAGCAGCTCCTCCGGGGGGCCAGGGGACACTGAAGCTTTCTTT. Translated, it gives CASSSSGGPGDTEAFF.